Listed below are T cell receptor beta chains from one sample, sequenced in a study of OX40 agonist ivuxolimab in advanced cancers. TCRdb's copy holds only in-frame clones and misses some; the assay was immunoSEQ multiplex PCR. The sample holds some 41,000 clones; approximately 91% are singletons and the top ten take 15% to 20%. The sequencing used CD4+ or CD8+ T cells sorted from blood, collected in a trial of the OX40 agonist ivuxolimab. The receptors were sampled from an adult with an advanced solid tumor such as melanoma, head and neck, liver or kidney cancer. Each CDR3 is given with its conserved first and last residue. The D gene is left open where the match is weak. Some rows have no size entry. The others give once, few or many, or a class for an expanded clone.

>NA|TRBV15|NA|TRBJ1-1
CATSITGFGTEAFF
TGTGCCACCAGCATTACGGGCTTTGGCACTGAAGCTTTCTTT
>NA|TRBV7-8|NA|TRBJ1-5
CASSLSDYSNQPQHF
TGTGCCAGCAGCTTATCGGATTATAGCAATCAGCCCCAGCATTTT
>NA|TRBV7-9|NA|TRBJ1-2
CASSLGGGYTF
TGTGCCAGCAGCCTTGGTGGCGGCTACACCTTC
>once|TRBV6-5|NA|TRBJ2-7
CASGQSRLPYEQYF
TGTGCCAGCGGCCAATCCCGACTTCCCTACGAGCAGTACTTC
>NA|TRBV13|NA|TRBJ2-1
CASSYRKGLYNEQFF
TGTGCCAGCAGCTACCGGAAGGGGCTCTACAATGAGCAGTTCTTC
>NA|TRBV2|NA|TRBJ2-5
CASFSRQETQYF
TGTGCCAGTTTCAGTCGCCAAGAGACCCAGTACTTC
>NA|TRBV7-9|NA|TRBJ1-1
CASSRMGGEFTEAFF
TGTGCCAGCAGTCGAATGGGAGGGGAGTTCACTGAAGCTTTCTTT
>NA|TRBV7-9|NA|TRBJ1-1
CASSLGGMNTEAFF
TGTGCCAGCAGCTTAGGTGGTATGAACACTGAAGCTTTCTTT
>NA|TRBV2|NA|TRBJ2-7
CASSEAPGTYEQYF
TGTGCCAGCAGTGAAGCGCCAGGGACCTACGAGCAGTACTTC
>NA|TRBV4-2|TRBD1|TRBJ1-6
CASSPRGAFMDSPLHF
TGTGCCAGCAGCCCCAGGGGGGCGTTTATGGATTCACCCCTCCACTTT
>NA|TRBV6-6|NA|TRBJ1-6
CASSVSGQINSPLHF
TGTGCCAGCAGCGTGTCCGGACAGATTAATTCACCCCTCCACTTT
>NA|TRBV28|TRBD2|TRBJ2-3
CASLGASGASTDTQYF
TGTGCCAGCCTAGGGGCTAGCGGGGCTAGCACAGATACGCAGTATTTT
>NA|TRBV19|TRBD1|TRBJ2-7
CASSMGQGAYEQYF
TGTGCCAGTAGCATGGGACAGGGGGCATACGAGCAGTACTTC
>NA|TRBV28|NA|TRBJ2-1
CASSTIVSSYNEQFF
TGTGCCAGCAGTACCATAGTTAGCTCCTACAATGAGCAGTTCTTC
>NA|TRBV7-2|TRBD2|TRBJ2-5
CASSLTGGGQETQYF
TGTGCCAGCAGCTTAACCGGGGGGGGGCAAGAGACCCAGTACTTC
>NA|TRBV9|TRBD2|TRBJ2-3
CASSVIRAGGTDTQYF
TGTGCCAGCAGCGTAATACGAGCGGGGGGGACAGATACGCAGTATTTT
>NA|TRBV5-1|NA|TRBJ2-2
CASSPTWAGELFF
TGCGCCAGCAGCCCGACGTGGGCCGGGGAGCTGTTTTTT
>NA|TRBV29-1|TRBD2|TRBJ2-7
CSVAGTASGLYEQYF
TGCAGCGTTGCGGGGACCGCTAGCGGACTCTACGAGCAGTACTTC
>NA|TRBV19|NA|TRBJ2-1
CASSPAGSSYNEQFF
TGTGCCAGTAGTCCAGCGGGCTCCTCCTACAATGAGCAGTTCTTC
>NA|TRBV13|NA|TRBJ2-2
CASSPGTGELFF
TGTGCCAGCAGCCCAGGAACCGGGGAGCTGTTTTTT
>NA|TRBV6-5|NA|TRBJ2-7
CASGTPLIYEQYF
TGTGCCAGCGGGACCCCTCTAATATACGAGCAGTACTTC
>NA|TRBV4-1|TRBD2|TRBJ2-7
CASAYGGGNEQYF
TGCGCCAGTGCTTATGGGGGAGGGAACGAGCAGTACTTC
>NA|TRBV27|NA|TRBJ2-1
CASSLIPGTFPNEQFF
TGTGCCAGCAGTTTGATACCCGGGACTTTCCCAAATGAGCAGTTCTTC
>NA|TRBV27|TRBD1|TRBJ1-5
CASSPLTGSNQPQHF
TGTGCCAGCAGTCCCTTGACAGGGAGCAATCAGCCCCAGCATTTT